This paragraph covers one T cell receptor beta chain sequence. Its antigen remains unknown. The sample originates from a study of cytomegalovirus exposure and HLA in healthy donors. Notes on the study in general: The study flagged some 170 TCR beta chains as cytomegalovirus-associated. With later analysis, a missense DCLRE1C variant became linked to TCR beta V- and J-gene trimming. After further analysis at a later stage, some 15,000 TCR beta sequences were associated with HLA alleles at 0.05 false discovery rate.

The CDR3 runs to 16 residues. Germline CDR1 reads SGHRS; CDR2 reads YFSETQ. V shed 2 bases and J 2 bases; nucleotides not matched to a gene: 3. Primers: 60 Vbeta forward and 13 Jbeta reverse. Under the authors' procedure: Later work found around 80 million unique TCR beta chains, with 9.5 million to 11 million shared. This table comes from immunoSEQ multiplex PCR, and its TCRdb copy is limited to in-frame clones, with some not included. V and J calls and clone size are those listed in that table; D and trimming were worked out from the DNA. Among 85,000 to 120,000 clones listed, more than 60% were seen once.

The rearrangement uses TRBV5-1 and TRBJ2-2; 10 bases match TRBD2. This TCR was recovered from a man in his sixties in good health and CMV-seronegative. The sequenced material came from PBMCs. CDR3 in DNA: TGCGCCAGCAGCTTACTAGCGGGGACCAACACCGGGGAGCTGTTTTTT. Protein sequence: CASSLLAGTNTGELFF.